This TCR beta chain came from a study of blood T cells in healthy people across ages. Primed by a sample-barcoded 5' primer and a J-beta primer mix, a second PCR proceeded for roughly 7 to 12 cycles. TCRdb reprocessed the 5' RACE reads with MiXCR, giving one entry per CDR3 protein. This table holds over 750,000 distinct CDR3 sequences, approximately 25% found once. Concerning this clonotype itself: The antigen remains undetermined.

This CDR3 has 14 amino acids. Germline V gene lookup returns CDR1 SGHAT and CDR2 FQNNGV. V gave up 5 bases and J gave up 2 bases, with 12 bases separating them. Regarding the study as a whole: When one million T cells were used, diversity estimates were thought to be underestimates.

This sample also appeared in a second study, on T cells of mothers and their children. Turning to that study: The second PCR's M1S primer added sample barcodes and 2-4 random nucleotides. Over 8.5 million reads per mother and about 3 million per child were obtained.

The sample was blood. This sequence was found in a boy younger than 18 in good health. The chain uses TRBV11-2 and TRBJ2-5; a weak D match, TRBD2 (6 bases). CDR3 in DNA: TGTGCCAGCAGCCGACGTAGCGGACAAGAGACCCAGTACTTC. Translation: CASSRRSGQETQYF.